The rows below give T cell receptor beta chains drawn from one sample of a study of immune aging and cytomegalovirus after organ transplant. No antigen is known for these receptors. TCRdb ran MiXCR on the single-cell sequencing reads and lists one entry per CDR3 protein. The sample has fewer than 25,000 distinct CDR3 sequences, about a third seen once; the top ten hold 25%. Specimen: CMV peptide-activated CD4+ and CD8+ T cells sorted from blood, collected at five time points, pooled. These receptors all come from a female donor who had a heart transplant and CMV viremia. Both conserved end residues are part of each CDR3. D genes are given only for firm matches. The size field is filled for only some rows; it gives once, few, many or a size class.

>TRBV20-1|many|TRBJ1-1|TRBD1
CSARDMTGGKAFF
TGCAGTGCTAGAGATATGACAGGGGGGAAAGCTTTCTTT
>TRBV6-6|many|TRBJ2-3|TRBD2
CASSPQTSPDTQYF
TGTGCCAGCAGTCCACAGACTAGCCCAGATACGCAGTATTTT
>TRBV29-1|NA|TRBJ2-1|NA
CSVVGDDEQFF
TGCAGCGTTGTTGGTGACGATGAGCAGTTCTTC
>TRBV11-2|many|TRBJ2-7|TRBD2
CASSLAGRAVGEQYF
TGTGCCAGCAGCTTAGCCGGGAGGGCCGTTGGCGAGCAGTACTTC
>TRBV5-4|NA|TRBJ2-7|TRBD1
CASGLGDRGYYEQYF
TGTGCCAGCGGCTTAGGGGACAGGGGTTACTACGAGCAGTACTTC
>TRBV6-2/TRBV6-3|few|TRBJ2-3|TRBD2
CASSSDPPGLAGVEDTQYF
TGTGCCAGCAGTTCCGATCCTCCAGGACTAGCGGGAGTTGAAGATACGCAGTATTTT
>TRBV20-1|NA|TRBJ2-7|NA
CSARDDYRASSYEQYF
TGCAGTGCTAGAGATGACTATCGAGCGAGCTCCTACGAGCAGTACTTC
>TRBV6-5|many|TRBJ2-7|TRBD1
CASSYERTGTGGYLGEQYF
TGTGCCAGCAGTTACGAGCGTACCGGGACAGGGGGTTACTTAGGCGAGCAGTACTTC
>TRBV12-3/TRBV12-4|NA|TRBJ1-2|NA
CASSLSGFGYTF
TGTGCCAGCAGTTTGTCAGGGTTCGGCTACACCTTC
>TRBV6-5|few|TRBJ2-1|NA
CACSYSEGNEQFF
TGTGCCTGCAGTTACAGTGAGGGCAATGAGCAGTTCTTC
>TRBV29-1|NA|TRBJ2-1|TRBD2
CSVPPLTSGRRNEQFF
TGCAGCGTCCCTCCCCTGACTAGCGGGAGACGCAATGAGCAGTTCTTC
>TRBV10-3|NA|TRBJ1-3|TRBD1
CAINEGALSGNTIHF
TGTGCCATCAACGAGGGGGCCCTCTCTGGAAACACCATACATTTT
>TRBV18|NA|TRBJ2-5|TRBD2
CASSPPGGETQYF
TGTGCCAGCTCACCACCCGGGGGGGAGACCCAGTACTTC
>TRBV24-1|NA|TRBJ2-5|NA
CATSDLGLARSQEAQYF
TGTGCCACCAGTGATCTCGGGCTAGCGAGGTCACAAGAGGCCCAGTACTTC
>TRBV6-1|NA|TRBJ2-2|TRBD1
CASSEMSGGSSGELFF
TGTGCCAGCAGTGAAATGTCAGGGGGCAGTTCGGGGGAGCTGTTTTTT
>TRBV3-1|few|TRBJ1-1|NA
CASSQGRGTEAFF
TGTGCCAGCAGCCAAGGACGTGGGACTGAAGCTTTCTTT
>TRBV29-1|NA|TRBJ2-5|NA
CSVALGRTQETQYF
TGCAGCGTTGCCTTGGGACGGACGCAAGAGACCCAGTACTTC
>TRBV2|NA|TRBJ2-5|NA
CASNWGSGTQYF
TGTGCCAGCAATTGGGGCTCGGGGACCCAGTACTTC
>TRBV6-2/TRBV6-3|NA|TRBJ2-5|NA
CASSDHNQETQYF
TGTGCCAGCAGCGACCATAACCAAGAGACCCAGTACTTC
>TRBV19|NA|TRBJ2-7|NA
CASSNGHSTYEQYF
TGTGCCAGTAGTAACGGACACTCCACCTACGAGCAGTACTTC
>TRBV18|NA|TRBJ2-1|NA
CASSRSSTHEQLF
TGTGCCAGCTCACGCTCCAGCACGCATGAGCAGCTCTTC
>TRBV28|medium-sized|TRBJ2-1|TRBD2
CASSPIAGGTYNEQFF
TGTGCCAGCAGCCCTATAGCGGGAGGGACCTACAATGAGCAGTTCTTC
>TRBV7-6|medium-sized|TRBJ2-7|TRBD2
CASSLDSSGSWYEQYF
TGTGCCAGCAGCTTAGACTCTAGCGGGAGTTGGTACGAGCAGTACTTC
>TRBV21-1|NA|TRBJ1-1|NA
CASSKEVRGLDTEAFF
TGTGCCAGCAGCAAAGAGGTGCGGGGTCTGGACACTGAAGCTTTCTTT
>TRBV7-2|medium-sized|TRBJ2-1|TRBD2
CASGQRLAGRYGEQFF
TGTGCCAGCGGACAAAGGTTAGCGGGAAGGTACGGTGAGCAGTTCTTC
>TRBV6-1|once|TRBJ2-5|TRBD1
CASRRLPTGQQETQYF
TGTGCCAGCAGGAGACTACCGACGGGACAGCAAGAGACCCAGTACTTC